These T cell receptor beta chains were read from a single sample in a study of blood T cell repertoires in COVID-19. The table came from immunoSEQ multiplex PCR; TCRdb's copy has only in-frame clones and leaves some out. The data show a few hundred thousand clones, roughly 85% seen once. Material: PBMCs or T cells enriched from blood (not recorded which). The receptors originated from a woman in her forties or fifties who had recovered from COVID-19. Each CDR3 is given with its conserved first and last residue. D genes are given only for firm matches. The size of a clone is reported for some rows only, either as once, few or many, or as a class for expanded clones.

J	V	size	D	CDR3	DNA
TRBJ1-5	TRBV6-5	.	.	CASRTRDSNQPQHF	TGTGCCAGCAGGACGCGGGATAGCAATCAGCCCCAGCATTTT
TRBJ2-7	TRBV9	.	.	CASSSNNGMRGEQYF	TGTGCCAGCAGCTCAAATAATGGGATGCGGGGCGAGCAGTACTTC
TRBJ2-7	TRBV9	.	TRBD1	CASSVSGTGIYEQYF	TGTGCCAGCAGCGTCTCCGGGACAGGCATCTACGAGCAGTACTTC
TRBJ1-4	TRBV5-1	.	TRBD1	CASSDSQGANEKLFF	TGCGCCAGCAGCGATTCTCAGGGGGCAAATGAAAAACTGTTTTTT
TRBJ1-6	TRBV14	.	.	CASSQGQTYSPLHF	TGTGCCAGCAGCCAAGGACAGACTTATTCACCCCTCCACTTT
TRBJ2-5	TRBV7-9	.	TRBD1	CASSYQDRGLRETQYF	TGTGCCAGCAGCTACCAAGACAGGGGGCTCCGAGAGACCCAGTACTTC
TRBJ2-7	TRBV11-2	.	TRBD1	CASSLSGDSHSYEQYF	TGTGCCAGCAGCTTATCTGGGGACAGTCATTCCTACGAGCAGTACTTC
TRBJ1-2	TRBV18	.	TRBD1	CASSQDRGGSYGYTF	TGTGCCAGCTCACAGGACAGGGGTGGTAGTTATGGCTACACCTTC
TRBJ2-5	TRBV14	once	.	CASSQLRQTETQYF	TGTGCCAGCAGCCAATTGAGACAAACCGAGACCCAGTACTTC
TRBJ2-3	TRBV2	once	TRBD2	CASSQGVGGAYTQYF	TGTGCCAGCAGCCAAGGGGTCGGGGGGGCTTATACGCAGTATTTT
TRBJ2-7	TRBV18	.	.	CASSKRTSYEQYF	TGTGCCAGCTCAAAAAGGACATCCTACGAGCAGTACTTC
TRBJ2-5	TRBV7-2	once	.	CASSFGVETKTQYF	TGTGCCAGCAGCTTCGGGGTTGAAACGAAGACCCAGTACTTC
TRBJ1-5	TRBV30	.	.	CAWSVREQPQHF	TGTGCCTGGAGTGTACGGGAGCAGCCCCAGCATTTT
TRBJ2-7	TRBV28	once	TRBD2	CASSLGGKSSYEQYF	TGTGCCAGCAGTTTGGGGGGGAAGAGCTCCTACGAGCAGTACTTC
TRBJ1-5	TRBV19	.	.	CASSKIRQGNQPQHF	TGTGCCAGTAGTAAGATACGTCAGGGGAATCAGCCCCAGCATTTT
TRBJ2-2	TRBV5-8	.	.	CASSFAYGSDTGELFF	TGTGCCAGCAGCTTTGCCTACGGGAGTGACACCGGGGAGCTGTTTTTT
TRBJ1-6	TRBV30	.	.	CAWTTGTNSPLHF	TGTGCCTGGACCACAGGGACGAATTCACCCCTCCACTTT
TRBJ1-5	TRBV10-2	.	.	CASRVTGSNQPQHF	TGCGCCAGCAGGGTGACAGGTAGCAATCAGCCCCAGCATTTT
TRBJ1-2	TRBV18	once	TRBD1	CASSPLQGAPIANYGYTF	TGTGCCAGCTCACCACTTCAGGGGGCCCCAATAGCTAACTATGGCTACACCTTC
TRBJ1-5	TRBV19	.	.	CASRTGSNQPQHF	TGTGCCAGTAGGACAGGTAGCAATCAGCCCCAGCATTTT
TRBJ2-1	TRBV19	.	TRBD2	CASNGRAGEQFF	TGTGCCAGTAACGGGAGGGCCGGTGAGCAGTTCTTC
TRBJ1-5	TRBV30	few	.	CAWSSEGITVQPQHF	TGTGCCTGGAGTTCTGAGGGAATTACGGTTCAGCCCCAGCATTTT
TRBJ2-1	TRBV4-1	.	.	CASSQEVHYGERHIENEQFF	TGCGCCAGCAGCCAAGAGGTCCATTACGGGGAGCGGCATATTGAGAATGAGCAGTTCTTC
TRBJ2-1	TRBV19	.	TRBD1	CASSSEGQGPHNEQFF	TGTGCCAGTAGTTCGGAGGGACAGGGGCCCCACAATGAGCAGTTCTTC